This T cell receptor (beta chain) appears in the sequencing data of a study of breast tumors, draining lymph nodes, adjacent tissues. Findings and limits, study-wide: Tumor TCR diversity was below lymph nodes but above nontumor tissue. Luminal-like breast cancer showed significantly greater tumor-nontumor repertoire similarity than basal-like breast cancer did. Most tumor T cells seemingly derive from lymph node, then expand in tumor.

A single record per CDR3 protein comes from TCRdb applying MiXCR to the multiplex PCR reads. The sample consists of around 150,000 distinct CDR3 sequences, more than 20% of them appearing once. The lymph nodes were axillary draining lymph nodes from breast cancer patients. At least ten counts were recorded for this clonotype. As yet, its antigen is unknown. Sequences were obtained from axillary lymph node tissue. This sequence originates from a female donor with breast cancer. Some clones in this sample may be carry-over from other donors' samples.

The CDR3 bases are TGTGCCAGCAGCTTATCCAGTTATGGCTACACCTTC. This codes for CASSLSSYGYTF. The rearrangement uses TRBV11-3 and TRBJ1-2; D is unclear. Trimming took off 2 bases at V and 5 bases at J, with 6 bases between the two ends. The CDR3 spans 12 residues. Germline loops: CDR1 SGHNT, CDR2 YENEEA.